Detailed here is one T cell receptor (beta chain). The junction shows a germline mismatch at one end, possibly a read error. Germline V CDR1 and CDR2: DFQATT, SNEGSKA (reference sequence). The CDR3 is 14 amino acids. This sample is part of a study of T cells in Graves' hyperthyroidism and ophthalmopathy. TCR beta CDR3 sequences were amplified from RNA transcripts. The HTBI primer set drove a first-round RT-PCR of the TCR CDR3. TCRdb recomputed calls from the multiplex PCR reads with MiXCR, one row per CDR3 protein. Among hundreds of thousands of distinct CDR3 sequences listed, roughly 37% were seen once.

Material: blood. This sequence originates from a man aged 18 to 30 with Graves' hyperthyroidism. The rearrangement joins TRBV20-1 to TRBJ2-7; no firm D call. The CDR3 reads CSAPQQLGSYVQYF. The CDR3 DNA sequence: TGCAGTGCTCCACAGCAATTGGGGTCCTACGTGCAGTACTTC.